Sample share makes the clone carrying this T cell receptor (beta chain) medium-sized (0.01 to 0.1%). Its matching antigen is unknown. The sample comes from a study of T and B cells in COVID-19 patients. Study information: Recovered patients mostly had mild to moderate COVID-19 managed as outpatients. General observations from the study: Patients with COVID-19 reportedly showed strongly skewed T cell receptor beta variable and joining gene usage. Highly clonal in active COVID-19, TRB repertoires exceeded healthy-donor diversity and richness at recovery.

The CDR3 loop spans 15 amino acids. Trimming cost V 5 bases and J 5 bases; bases outside gene matches: 8. Blood genomic DNA input for TRB amplification was 250-500 ng. TRB rearrangements were amplified by multiplex PCR with BIOMED2 TRB-A/B primers. TCRdb re-derived calls from the multiplex PCR reads in MiXCR, one entry per CDR3 protein. This sample has roughly 3,000 distinct CDR3 sequences, with approximately 24% found just once. This sequence was found in a human donor with active COVID-19. The chain joins TRBV12-3 or TRBV12-4 to TRBJ2-1; 8 positions match TRBD2. The sample consisted of blood. Here the CDR3 DNA reads TGTGCCAGCAGTAGGGGCGGGGGGTCGAACAATGAGCAGTTCTTC. This translates into CASSRGGGSNNEQFF.